A selection of T cell receptor beta chains follows, all from one sample in a study of blood T cells in healthy people across ages. One entry per CDR3 protein results from TCRdb running MiXCR on the 5' RACE reads. The sample contains about 800,000 distinct CDR3 sequences, more than 20% of which appear only once. These same data were also listed under a study on T cells of mothers and their children.

Sequenced material: blood. These receptors all stem from a boy aged 5-17 years in good health. Each CDR3 is given with its conserved first and last residue. The D gene is left open where the match is weak. For some rows the clone size is stated as once, few or many, or as a class when expanded; others skip it.

clone size	V gene	CDR3 length	D gene	J gene	CDR3 protein	CDR3 DNA
NA	TRBV27	14	TRBD1	TRBJ2-7	CASRSGQGSYEQYF	TGTGCCAGCAGATCGGGACAGGGGTCCTACGAGCAGTACTTC
NA	TRBV5-1	16	TRBD1	TRBJ1-2	CASSENPGQGAGGYTF	TGCGCCAGCAGCGAGAATCCGGGACAGGGGGCAGGAGGCTACACCTTC
few	TRBV9	15	NA	TRBJ2-3	CASSVVAASTDTQYF	TGTGCCAGCAGCGTAGTCGCGGCTAGCACAGATACGCAGTATTTT
NA	TRBV29-1	15	TRBD2	TRBJ2-1	CSVEGRGSSYNEQFF	TGCAGCGTTGAGGGGCGGGGGAGCTCCTACAATGAGCAGTTCTTC
few	TRBV11-2	17	TRBD2	TRBJ2-1	CASSLEPLAGGLYEQFF	TGTGCCAGCAGCTTAGAACCACTAGCGGGGGGCCTGTATGAGCAGTTCTTC
NA	TRBV11-2	14	NA	TRBJ2-5	CASSLDSGAETQYF	TGTGCCAGCAGCTTAGATTCAGGGGCAGAGACCCAGTACTTC
few	TRBV28	13	NA	TRBJ2-7	CASRRTLSYGQYF	TGTGCCAGCAGAAGGACCCTCTCCTACGGACAGTACTTC
few	TRBV4-3	15	NA	TRBJ2-7	CASSQGWDPRYEQYF	TGCGCCAGCAGCCAAGGTTGGGATCCGCGATACGAGCAGTACTTC
few	TRBV28	16	NA	TRBJ2-6	CASKFSGYSGANVLTF	TGTGCCAGCAAGTTCTCCGGGTACTCTGGGGCCAACGTCCTGACTTTC
NA	TRBV9	19	TRBD1	TRBJ2-2	CASSGHGQGYLTNTGELFF	TGTGCCAGCAGCGGACATGGACAGGGTTACCTTACGAACACCGGGGAGCTGTTTTTT
few	TRBV12-3/TRBV12-4	14	TRBD1	TRBJ2-7	CASSLRGGYYEQYF	TGTGCCAGCAGTCTTAGAGGGGGCTATTACGAGCAGTACTTC
NA	TRBV20-1	15	NA	TRBJ1-4	CSARAGGLGNEKLFF	TGCAGTGCTAGAGCAGGCGGGTTGGGGAATGAAAAACTGTTTTTT
NA	TRBV27	16	NA	TRBJ1-1	CASSLSGWGKNTEAFF	TGTGCCAGCAGTTTATCCGGGTGGGGGAAGAACACTGAAGCTTTCTTT
NA	TRBV10-3	12	NA	TRBJ2-1	CAISEQKNEQFF	TGTGCCATCAGTGAGCAAAAGAATGAGCAGTTCTTC
NA	TRBV4-3	13	NA	TRBJ2-7	CASSQGGADEQYF	TGCGCCAGCAGCCAAGGAGGGGCCGACGAGCAGTACTTC
NA	TRBV30	13	NA	TRBJ1-2	CAWTMGSSYDYTF	TGTGCCTGGACTATGGGTTCGTCCTATGACTACACCTTC
NA	TRBV20-1	13	NA	TRBJ2-3	CSASMVVWDTQYF	TGCAGTGCTAGCATGGTCGTCTGGGATACGCAGTATTTT
NA	TRBV5-1	15	TRBD2	TRBJ2-1	CASSLRLAGAVEQFF	TGCGCCAGCAGCTTGAGGCTAGCGGGAGCCGTTGAGCAGTTCTTC
few	TRBV29-1	13	TRBD2	TRBJ2-1	CSSARGSTNEQFF	TGCAGCTCTGCCCGCGGGAGTACTAATGAGCAGTTCTTC
NA	TRBV20-1	16	NA	TRBJ2-3	CSARDGRGPSTDTQYF	TGCAGTGCTAGAGATGGGCGGGGACCTAGCACAGATACGCAGTATTTT
NA	TRBV7-3	17	TRBD1	TRBJ2-6	CASSLSGTGSGANVLTF	TGTGCCAGCAGCTTATCTGGGACAGGCTCTGGGGCCAACGTCCTGACTTTC
NA	TRBV4-3	15	NA	TRBJ1-6	CASSQEGRDNSPLHF	TGCGCCAGCAGCCAAGAAGGCAGGGATAATTCACCCCTCCACTTT
NA	TRBV20-1	14	NA	TRBJ2-7	CSAWSVGRVGEQYF	TGCAGTGCGTGGTCGGTCGGGAGAGTCGGAGAGCAGTACTTC
NA	TRBV29-1	13	NA	TRBJ2-7	CSVIRDTSYEQYF	TGCAGCGTCATCCGGGACACCTCCTACGAGCAGTACTTC
few	TRBV12-3/TRBV12-4	14	NA	TRBJ2-5	CASSLGTAGETQYF	TGTGCCAGCAGCCTCGGGACTGCGGGTGAGACCCAGTACTTC
NA	TRBV2	14	NA	TRBJ1-1	CARPRGRVNTEAFF	TGTGCCAGGCCAAGGGGCAGGGTGAACACTGAAGCTTTCTTT
NA	TRBV11-1	14	NA	TRBJ2-1	CASSLGLRDNEQFF	TGTGCCAGCAGCTTAGGACTGAGGGACAATGAGCAGTTCTTC
few	TRBV9	15	NA	TRBJ1-3	CASSDREGSGNTIYF	TGTGCCAGCAGCGACAGGGAGGGATCTGGAAACACCATATATTTT
NA	TRBV24-1	12	NA	TRBJ2-7	CATSEGSGEQYF	TGTGCCACCAGTGAGGGCAGCGGCGAGCAGTACTTC
few	TRBV20-1	16	TRBD2	TRBJ2-1	CSATDTGTSGYNEQFF	TGCAGTGCTACCGACACCGGGACTAGCGGTTACAATGAGCAGTTCTTC
NA	TRBV7-9	16	NA	TRBJ2-7	CVSSLGGSGSSYEQYF	TGTGTCAGCAGCTTAGGAGGTAGCGGAAGCTCCTACGAGCAGTACTTC
few	TRBV28	16	NA	TRBJ2-5	CASSAGTRPYQETQYF	TGTGCCAGCAGTGCCGGGACTCGACCGTACCAAGAGACCCAGTACTTC
NA	TRBV20-1	19	NA	TRBJ1-4	CSASRQVPLTVATNEKLFF	TGCAGTGCTTCACGACAGGTCCCTTTGACAGTTGCAACTAATGAAAAACTGTTTTTT
many	TRBV11-2	15	NA	TRBJ2-4	CASSLERFGENIQYF	TGTGCCAGCAGCTTAGAAAGGTTCGGTGAAAACATTCAGTACTTC
few	TRBV27	14	TRBD2	TRBJ2-5	CASRKRGIGETQYF	TGTGCCAGCAGGAAGCGGGGGATCGGGGAGACCCAGTACTTC
many	TRBV20-1	13	TRBD1	TRBJ1-1	CSARDRLDTEAFF	TGCAGTGCTAGGGACAGGTTGGACACTGAAGCTTTCTTT
NA	TRBV12-3/TRBV12-4	15	NA	TRBJ2-2	CASSSYTDRTGELFF	TGTGCCAGCAGTTCTTACACTGACAGGACCGGGGAGCTGTTTTTT
few	TRBV18	13	NA	TRBJ2-5	CASSDPNQETQYF	TGTGCCAGCTCTGACCCAAATCAAGAGACCCAGTACTTC
few	TRBV6-5	14	NA	TRBJ2-5	CASKIYPRGETQYF	TGTGCCAGCAAAATCTATCCCAGGGGAGAGACCCAGTACTTC
few	TRBV6-1	11	NA	TRBJ2-7	CASTESYEQYF	TGTGCCAGCACCGAGTCCTACGAGCAGTACTTC